This is a list of T cell receptor beta chains from one sample in a study of blood T cell repertoires in COVID-19. Sequencing used immunoSEQ multiplex PCR; TCRdb keeps in-frame clones, though not all of them. The sample contains 20,000 to 30,000 clones, about 82% of which appear only once. Sequences were obtained from peripheral blood. These receptors were obtained from a human donor with active COVID-19. The donor label of this sample is uncertain. Both conserved end residues are part of each CDR3. D genes are given only for firm matches. A row's size may be missing; if present it is once, few, many or a size class.

v_gene: TRBV15; abundance: -; d_gene: -; j_gene: TRBJ2-7; CDR3nt: TGTGCCACCCGTTACGAGCAGTACTTC; CDR3aa: CATRYEQYF
v_gene: TRBV28; abundance: -; d_gene: -; j_gene: TRBJ2-7; CDR3nt: TGTGCCACACTCCACCCAAGCGCGTCCTACGAGCAGTACTTC; CDR3aa: CATLHPSASYEQYF
v_gene: TRBV10-1; abundance: few; d_gene: TRBD2; j_gene: TRBJ2-7; CDR3nt: TGCGCCAGCAGTGAGTCAAGGGCTAGCGGGAGGCCCAGGAGCTCCTACGAGCAGTACTTC; CDR3aa: CASSESRASGRPRSSYEQYF
v_gene: TRBV10-3; abundance: -; d_gene: -; j_gene: TRBJ1-5; CDR3nt: TGTGCCAGCTGTCAGGGAACCCACAATCAGCCCCAGCATTTT; CDR3aa: CASCQGTHNQPQHF
v_gene: TRBV20-1; abundance: -; d_gene: TRBD2; j_gene: TRBJ2-7; CDR3nt: TGCAGTGTTTCGCGGGGGGGCGAGCAGTACTTC; CDR3aa: CSVSRGGEQYF
v_gene: TRBV28; abundance: once; d_gene: -; j_gene: TRBJ1-5; CDR3nt: TGTGCCAGCAGTTACGTCGGGCCCCAGCATTTT; CDR3aa: CASSYVGPQHF
v_gene: TRBV4-2; abundance: medium-sized; d_gene: TRBD1; j_gene: TRBJ1-3; CDR3nt: TGTGCCAGCAGCCCAGGGGTAGGGGGCGCAGAGTACAACACCATATATTTT; CDR3aa: CASSPGVGGAEYNTIYF
v_gene: TRBV7-3; abundance: once; d_gene: TRBD1; j_gene: TRBJ1-1; CDR3nt: TGTGCCAGCAGCCGCGGGGACAGGGGGGTGAACACTGAAGCTTTCTTT; CDR3aa: CASSRGDRGVNTEAFF
v_gene: TRBV28; abundance: -; d_gene: TRBD2; j_gene: TRBJ2-7; CDR3nt: TGTGCCAGCACCCCCGGGGGGGCCCATAAGGAGCAGTACTTC; CDR3aa: CASTPGGAHKEQYF
v_gene: TRBV24-1; abundance: -; d_gene: TRBD1; j_gene: TRBJ1-5; CDR3nt: TGTGCCACCAGTGACCCCGCCGGACAGGGACAGAATCAGCCCCAGCATTTT; CDR3aa: CATSDPAGQGQNQPQHF
v_gene: TRBV18; abundance: -; d_gene: TRBD2; j_gene: TRBJ2-7; CDR3nt: TGTGCCAGCTCTCGACTAGCGGAAACCTACGAGCAGTACTTC; CDR3aa: CASSRLAETYEQYF
v_gene: TRBV3-1/TRBV3-2; abundance: few; d_gene: TRBD1; j_gene: TRBJ2-7; CDR3nt: TGTGCCAGCAGCCAAGATTCGGGACAGGGATTCTACGAGCAGTACTTC; CDR3aa: CASSQDSGQGFYEQYF
v_gene: TRBV4-2; abundance: -; d_gene: -; j_gene: TRBJ1-3; CDR3nt: TGTGCCAGCAGCCAAGACGAGGGTTCTGGAAACACCATATATTTT; CDR3aa: CASSQDEGSGNTIYF
v_gene: TRBV5-1; abundance: -; d_gene: -; j_gene: TRBJ1-2; CDR3nt: TGCGCCAGCAGCTTGGTAGCAGGGGATAACTATGGCTACACCTTC; CDR3aa: CASSLVAGDNYGYTF
v_gene: TRBV28; abundance: few; d_gene: TRBD1; j_gene: TRBJ2-3; CDR3nt: TGTGCCAGCAGTTGGGGACAGGGGGTGGGCACAGATACGCAGTATTTT; CDR3aa: CASSWGQGVGTDTQYF
v_gene: TRBV6-5; abundance: -; d_gene: -; j_gene: TRBJ1-1; CDR3nt: TGTGCCATCTACAGGAACACTGAAGCTTTCTTT; CDR3aa: CAIYRNTEAFF
v_gene: TRBV7-9; abundance: few; d_gene: TRBD1; j_gene: TRBJ1-6; CDR3nt: TGTGCCAGCACCTTTTTCCGGGACAGGGGATCACCCCTCCACTTT; CDR3aa: CASTFFRDRGSPLHF
v_gene: TRBV27; abundance: -; d_gene: -; j_gene: TRBJ2-5; CDR3nt: TGTGCCAGCAGTCTGGGACTGCAAGAGACCCAGTACTTC; CDR3aa: CASSLGLQETQYF
v_gene: TRBV5-1; abundance: -; d_gene: TRBD1; j_gene: TRBJ2-7; CDR3nt: TGCGCCAGCAGCTGGGACAGGGGGCCGCTTGGAGAGCAGTACTTC; CDR3aa: CASSWDRGPLGEQYF
v_gene: TRBV5-4; abundance: once; d_gene: TRBD2; j_gene: TRBJ2-5; CDR3nt: TGTGCCAGCAGCCTGGACGCGGGGGGCCGCCCGGAGACCCAGTACTTC; CDR3aa: CASSLDAGGRPETQYF
v_gene: TRBV10-3; abundance: -; d_gene: -; j_gene: TRBJ1-1; CDR3nt: TGTGCCATCAGTAGCTGGGGGGGGACCACTGAAGCTTTCTTT; CDR3aa: CAISSWGGTTEAFF
v_gene: TRBV6-5; abundance: -; d_gene: -; j_gene: TRBJ2-7; CDR3nt: TGTGCCAGCAGCCGCGTCCAGGGGAGCTACGAGCAGTACTTC; CDR3aa: CASSRVQGSYEQYF
v_gene: TRBV6-5; abundance: -; d_gene: TRBD1; j_gene: TRBJ2-7; CDR3nt: TGTGCCAGCAGGGTTCTCCTAGGACAGGGGTACGAGCAGTACTTC; CDR3aa: CASRVLLGQGYEQYF
v_gene: TRBV20-1; abundance: -; d_gene: TRBD2; j_gene: TRBJ2-1; CDR3nt: TGCAGTGCTAGTCCGGCGGGGGTGCAGTTCTTC; CDR3aa: CSASPAGVQFF
v_gene: TRBV7-6; abundance: -; d_gene: -; j_gene: TRBJ1-1; CDR3nt: TGTGCCAGCAGCAACGTGCGGGATAGGACTGAAGCTTTCTTT; CDR3aa: CASSNVRDRTEAFF
v_gene: TRBV6-2/TRBV6-3; abundance: -; d_gene: TRBD1; j_gene: TRBJ1-2; CDR3nt: TGTGCCAGCAGCAGGACAGGACAACTGACCCGCTATGGCTACACCTTC; CDR3aa: CASSRTGQLTRYGYTF
v_gene: TRBV28; abundance: -; d_gene: TRBD1; j_gene: TRBJ1-2; CDR3nt: TGTGCCAGCAAGTCCGGGACAGGGGTCTATGGCTACACCTTC; CDR3aa: CASKSGTGVYGYTF
v_gene: TRBV10-3; abundance: -; d_gene: -; j_gene: TRBJ2-3; CDR3nt: TGTGCCATCAGTCAACCACACACAGATACGCAGTATTTT; CDR3aa: CAISQPHTDTQYF
v_gene: TRBV29-1; abundance: once; d_gene: TRBD1; j_gene: TRBJ2-7; CDR3nt: TGCAGCGTTGCCACGAGGCTCAGGGGGTTATCCTACGAGCAGTACTTC; CDR3aa: CSVATRLRGLSYEQYF
v_gene: TRBV6-1; abundance: -; d_gene: TRBD1; j_gene: TRBJ1-4; CDR3nt: TGTGCCAGCAGTGAGGACAGGGTGAGGGAAAAACTGTTTTTT; CDR3aa: CASSEDRVREKLFF
v_gene: TRBV27; abundance: -; d_gene: -; j_gene: TRBJ2-1; CDR3nt: TGTGCCAGCACCCCCCGGCAGGGTGCCTACAATGAGCAGTTCTTC; CDR3aa: CASTPRQGAYNEQFF
v_gene: TRBV5-4; abundance: -; d_gene: TRBD1; j_gene: TRBJ2-1; CDR3nt: TGTGCCAGCAGCTGGACGGGACAGGGAGTGTATGAGCAGTTCTTC; CDR3aa: CASSWTGQGVYEQFF
v_gene: TRBV3-1/TRBV3-2; abundance: -; d_gene: -; j_gene: TRBJ2-7; CDR3nt: TGTGCCAGCAGCCATGCAACCAGGGAAGGTGAGCAGTACTTC; CDR3aa: CASSHATREGEQYF
v_gene: TRBV5-1; abundance: -; d_gene: -; j_gene: TRBJ2-3; CDR3nt: TGCGCCAGCAGCTTGGCAGGGGTTCCAGATACGCAGTATTTT; CDR3aa: CASSLAGVPDTQYF
v_gene: TRBV5-8; abundance: medium-sized; d_gene: -; j_gene: TRBJ1-2; CDR3nt: TGTGCCAGCAGTAGGTCCCGAACAGGGCTCAACACCTTC; CDR3aa: CASSRSRTGLNTF
v_gene: TRBV6-5; abundance: -; d_gene: TRBD1; j_gene: TRBJ2-7; CDR3nt: TGTGCCAGCTATTCAGGGACAGGGAAAGACGAGCAGTACTTC; CDR3aa: CASYSGTGKDEQYF
v_gene: TRBV12-5; abundance: -; d_gene: TRBD2; j_gene: TRBJ2-3; CDR3nt: TGTGCTAGTGGCCAATACGGGACTACATGGACGGGGTTGACAGATACGCAGTATTTT; CDR3aa: CASGQYGTTWTGLTDTQYF
v_gene: TRBV27; abundance: -; d_gene: TRBD1; j_gene: TRBJ1-2; CDR3nt: TGTGCTTCCGGACAGGGAAGCTATGGCTACACCTTC; CDR3aa: CASGQGSYGYTF
v_gene: TRBV28; abundance: -; d_gene: -; j_gene: TRBJ1-6; CDR3nt: TGTGCCAGCAGTTTATTCGGACTGGGCTACTCACCCCTCCACTTT; CDR3aa: CASSLFGLGYSPLHF
v_gene: TRBV14; abundance: -; d_gene: -; j_gene: TRBJ2-5; CDR3nt: TGTGCCAGCAGCCAAGAAACACAGGGTAGTAGGGTCGCGGAGACCCAGTACTTC; CDR3aa: CASSQETQGSRVAETQYF
v_gene: TRBV2; abundance: -; d_gene: -; j_gene: TRBJ1-1; CDR3nt: TGTGCCAGCAGGTCTCTTAGAACGAGACAGCAGTTCTTT; CDR3aa: CASRSLRTRQQFF
v_gene: TRBV4-2; abundance: -; d_gene: TRBD2; j_gene: TRBJ2-4; CDR3nt: TGTGCCAGCAGCCAAGTCTTGTTGACTAGCGGGGAAGACATTCAGTACTTC; CDR3aa: CASSQVLLTSGEDIQYF
v_gene: TRBV7-8; abundance: -; d_gene: TRBD2; j_gene: TRBJ2-2; CDR3nt: TGTGCCAGCAGCCGACTAGCTACCGGGGAGCTGTTTTTT; CDR3aa: CASSRLATGELFF
v_gene: TRBV19; abundance: few; d_gene: TRBD1; j_gene: TRBJ2-7; CDR3nt: TGTGCCAGTAGCAACGCAGGGGGAACCTACGAGCAGTACTTC; CDR3aa: CASSNAGGTYEQYF
v_gene: TRBV28; abundance: -; d_gene: -; j_gene: TRBJ1-2; CDR3nt: TGTGCCAGCAGTCCCCCCGGGAAGGGCTATGGCTACACCTTC; CDR3aa: CASSPPGKGYGYTF
v_gene: TRBV21-1; abundance: -; d_gene: -; j_gene: TRBJ2-3; CDR3nt: TGTGCCAGCAGCCATTTCTCTAGCTACACAGATACGCAGTATTTT; CDR3aa: CASSHFSSYTDTQYF
v_gene: TRBV28; abundance: -; d_gene: -; j_gene: TRBJ1-4; CDR3nt: TGTGCCAGCAGTCCCGGGGGGACTGCTAATGAAAAACTGTTTTTT; CDR3aa: CASSPGGTANEKLFF
v_gene: TRBV7-9; abundance: -; d_gene: TRBD1; j_gene: TRBJ1-5; CDR3nt: TGTGCCAGCAGCGTCAGGGGGGGCAATCAGCCCCAGCATTTT; CDR3aa: CASSVRGGNQPQHF
v_gene: TRBV19; abundance: -; d_gene: -; j_gene: TRBJ2-1; CDR3nt: TGTGCCAGTAGCCCTGCGACTACCGACCCAGAGCAGTTCTTC; CDR3aa: CASSPATTDPEQFF
v_gene: TRBV18; abundance: once; d_gene: TRBD2; j_gene: TRBJ2-1; CDR3nt: TGTGCCAGCTCACCCGCGGTGGGCGGGAGCTCCTACAATGAGCAGTTCTTC; CDR3aa: CASSPAVGGSSYNEQFF
v_gene: TRBV2; abundance: once; d_gene: -; j_gene: TRBJ1-1; CDR3nt: TGTGCCAGCGGAGCAGACAGCATCAACACTGAAGCTTTCTTT; CDR3aa: CASGADSINTEAFF
v_gene: TRBV24-1; abundance: once; d_gene: -; j_gene: TRBJ2-1; CDR3nt: TGTGCCACCAGTGATTTGAGGGCCGACAGTTCCTACAATGAGCAGTTCTTC; CDR3aa: CATSDLRADSSYNEQFF
v_gene: TRBV7-2; abundance: -; d_gene: -; j_gene: TRBJ1-1; CDR3nt: TGTGCCAGCAGCTTAGCGAGGACAGAGAACACTGAAGCTTTCTTT; CDR3aa: CASSLARTENTEAFF
v_gene: TRBV28; abundance: -; d_gene: -; j_gene: TRBJ2-1; CDR3nt: TGTGCCAGCACTTCGGGCGGGCGGCCTGCTTCCTACAATGAGCAGTTCTTC; CDR3aa: CASTSGGRPASYNEQFF
v_gene: TRBV11-2; abundance: -; d_gene: -; j_gene: TRBJ2-5; CDR3nt: TGTGCCAGCAGCTTGATGGCTAGCGTAGCCCAAGAGACCCAGTACTTC; CDR3aa: CASSLMASVAQETQYF
v_gene: TRBV7-7; abundance: few; d_gene: TRBD1; j_gene: TRBJ2-5; CDR3nt: TGTGCTAGCAGCTCACTCGGACAGGGCCTGGAGACCCAGTACTTC; CDR3aa: CASSSLGQGLETQYF